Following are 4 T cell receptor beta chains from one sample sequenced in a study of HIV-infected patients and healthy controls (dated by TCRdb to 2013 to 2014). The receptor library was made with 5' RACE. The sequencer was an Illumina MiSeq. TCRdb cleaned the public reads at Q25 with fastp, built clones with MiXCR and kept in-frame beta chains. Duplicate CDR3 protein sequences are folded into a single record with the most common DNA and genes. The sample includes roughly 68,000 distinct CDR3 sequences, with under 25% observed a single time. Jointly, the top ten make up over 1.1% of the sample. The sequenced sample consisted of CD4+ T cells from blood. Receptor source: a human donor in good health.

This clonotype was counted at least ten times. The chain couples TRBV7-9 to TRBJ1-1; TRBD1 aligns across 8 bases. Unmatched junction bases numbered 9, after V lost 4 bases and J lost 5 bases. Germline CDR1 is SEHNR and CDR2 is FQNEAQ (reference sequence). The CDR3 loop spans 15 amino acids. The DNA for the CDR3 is TGTGCCAGCAGCTCCGGACAGGGCTTTATTACTGAAGCTTTCTTT. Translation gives CASSSGQGFITEAFF.

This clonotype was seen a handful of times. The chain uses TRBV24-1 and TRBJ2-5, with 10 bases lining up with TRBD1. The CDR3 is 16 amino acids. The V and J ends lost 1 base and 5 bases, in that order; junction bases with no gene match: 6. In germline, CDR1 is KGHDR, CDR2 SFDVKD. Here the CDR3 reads CATSDFGQGGTETQYF. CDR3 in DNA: TGTGCCACCAGTGATTTTGGACAGGGGGGGACCGAGACCCAGTACTTC.

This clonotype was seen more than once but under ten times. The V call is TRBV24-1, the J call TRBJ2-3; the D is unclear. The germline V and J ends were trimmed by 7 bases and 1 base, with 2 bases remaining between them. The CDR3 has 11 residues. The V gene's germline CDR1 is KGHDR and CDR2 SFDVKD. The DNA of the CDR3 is TGTGCCACCAGCGGCACAGATACGCAGTATTTT. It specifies CATSGTDTQYF.

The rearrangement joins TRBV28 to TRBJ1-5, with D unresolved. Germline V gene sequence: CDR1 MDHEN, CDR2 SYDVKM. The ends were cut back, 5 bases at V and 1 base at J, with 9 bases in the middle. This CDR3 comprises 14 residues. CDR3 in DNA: TGTGCCAGCAGTGACCCTCGAAGCAATCAGCCCCAGCATTTT. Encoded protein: CASSDPRSNQPQHF. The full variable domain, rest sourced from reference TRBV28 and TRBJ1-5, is DVKVTQSSRYLVKRTGEKVFLECVQDMDHENMFWYRQDPGLGLRLIYFSYDVKMKEKGDIPEGYSVSREKKERFSLILESASTNQTSMYLCASSDPRSNQPQHFGDGTRLSIL.